This T cell receptor (beta chain) originates from a study of early stage breast cancer tumors. Across the study: Samples were sequenced at 7.5 to 10-fold average coverage.

About this clone: Its specificity is unknown.

The germline CDR1 and CDR2 sequences are SGDLS and YYNGEE. This CDR3 is built from 15 residues. V lost 0 bases and J lost 11, with 18 bases in between. Findings and caveats of the study: Functional markers like CD4, CD8 and FOXP3 were missed in bulk sequencing.

Each sample had two DNA replicates, 0.5 ug blood or around 1.4 ug tissue. Libraries were prepared by immunoSEQ multiplex PCR; TCRdb keeps only in-frame clonotypes and omits some of them. This table has tens of thousands of clones, approximately 80% appearing once. Sequences were obtained from blood. This chain uses TRBV9 with TRBJ1-3; D is undetermined. The receptor's source is a person between 55 and 70 years old with breast cancer. This CDR3 reads CASSVEPRSDGPIYF. The CDR3 DNA reads TGTGCCAGCAGCGTAGAACCCAGGTCCGACGGTCCCATATATTTT.